The rows below give T cell receptor beta chains drawn from one sample of a study of blood T cells in healthy people across ages. A single record per CDR3 protein comes from TCRdb applying MiXCR to the 5' RACE reads. Here the sample spans 700,000 or so distinct CDR3 sequences, around two fifths being singletons. Sequencing used blood. The receptors were gathered from a man older than 75 in good health. Both conserved end residues are trimmed from each CDR3.

v_gene	CDR3aa
TRBV4-2	ASSQDAASSYEQY
TRBV7-9	ASSSIETPNYGYT
TRBV6-2/TRBV6-3	TSSITPSGASYEQY
TRBV6-1	ASIKNSGENTEAF
TRBV6-5	ASTTLSDAGWDGYT
TRBV6-2/TRBV6-3	GAGDPGRNEQF
TRBV6-1	ASRPPLGQGAHEQY
TRBV29-1	SVDMGKGNQPQH
TRBV29-1	SVESSTGEEGYEQY
TRBV7-2	ASSLGQGTNSPLH
TRBV30	AWSPGEFYEQY
TRBV10-3	AIGDRGRTDTQY
TRBV20-1	SAPAGSGYT
TRBV27	ASQITGTIYSPLH
TRBV6-1	ATSAGTGNEKLF
TRBV20-1	SVGGVSGNTIY
TRBV4-1	ASSLSQGARGSGANVLT
TRBV2	ASNRQGTRNEQY
TRBV6-2/TRBV6-3	VSRTFLAGDNNEQF
TRBV29-1	SVEDRAGGVGQY
TRBV4-1	ASSRDDGLYGYT
TRBV7-2	ASSLTTLETQY
TRBV12-3/TRBV12-4	ASSRDRSGEQF
TRBV7-7	ASSQELRGLGEQY
TRBV7-6	ASSQFRDRVHEQY
TRBV5-6	ASGLVRGLRGDTQY
TRBV9	ASSVKDSYNEQF
TRBV7-9	ASSLVRGVETQY
TRBV7-2	ASRPEFRGYT
TRBV15	ATGFGTGNQPQH
TRBV10-2	ASGDGRYTDTQY
TRBV20-1	SARGGTQAPNSPLH
TRBV20-1	SASGGNQPQH
TRBV25-1	ASSESPGLHGYT
TRBV9	ASRPGGTSGSSSDQDTQY
TRBV7-2	ASDGGSRYEQY
TRBV20-1	SARASGGTVRETQY
TRBV6-6	ASSYRRIARNEQF
TRBV20-1	SARDSGQGSYGYT
TRBV29-1	SEYRTGNTEAF
TRBV3-1	ASSQGRADTQY
TRBV30	AWSAGTGREKLF
TRBV20-1	SAITGTDNQPQH
TRBV7-3	ASSLSAGVLYEQY
TRBV15	ATSRDLAGNGYT
TRBV29-1	SVGGGREEFDTQY
TRBV20-1	SASPGVNEQF
TRBV7-2	ASSLVGTAQETQY
TRBV15	ATSRSPASYEQY
TRBV20-1	SAPRGEREETQY